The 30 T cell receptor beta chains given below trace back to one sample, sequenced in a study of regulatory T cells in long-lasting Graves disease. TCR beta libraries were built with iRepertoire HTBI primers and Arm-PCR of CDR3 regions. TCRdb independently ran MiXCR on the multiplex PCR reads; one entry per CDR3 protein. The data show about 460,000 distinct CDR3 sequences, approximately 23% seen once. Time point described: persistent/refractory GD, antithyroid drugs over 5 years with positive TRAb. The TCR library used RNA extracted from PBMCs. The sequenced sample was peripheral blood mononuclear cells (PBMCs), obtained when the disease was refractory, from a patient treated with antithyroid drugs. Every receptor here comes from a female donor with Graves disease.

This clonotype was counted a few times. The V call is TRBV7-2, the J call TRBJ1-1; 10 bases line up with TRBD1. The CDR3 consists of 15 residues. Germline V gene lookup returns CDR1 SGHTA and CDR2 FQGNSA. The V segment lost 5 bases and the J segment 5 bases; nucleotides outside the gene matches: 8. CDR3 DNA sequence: TGTGCCAGCAGCCCCCAGACAGGGGGCAGGACTGAAGCTTTCTTT. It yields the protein CASSPQTGGRTEAFF.

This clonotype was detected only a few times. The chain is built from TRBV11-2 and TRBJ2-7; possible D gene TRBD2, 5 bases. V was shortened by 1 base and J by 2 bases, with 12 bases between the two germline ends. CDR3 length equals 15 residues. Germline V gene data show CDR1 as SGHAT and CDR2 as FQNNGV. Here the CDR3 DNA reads TGTGCCAGCAGCTTAGCCCTGAGGGCCGCCTACGAGCAGTACTTC. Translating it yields CASSLALRAAYEQYF.

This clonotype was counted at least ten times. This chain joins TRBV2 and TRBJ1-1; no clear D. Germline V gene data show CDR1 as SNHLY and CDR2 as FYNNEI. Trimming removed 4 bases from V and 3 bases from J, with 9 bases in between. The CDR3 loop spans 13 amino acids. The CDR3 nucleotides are TGTGCCAGCAGTGTATCTTGGTACACTGAAGCTTTCTTT. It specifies CASSVSWYTEAFF.

CDR3 sequence: CASSPLGREKLFF. CDR3 nucleotide sequence: TGTGCCAGCAGCCCCCTGGGCCGGGAAAAACTGTTTTTT. The J gene is TRBJ1-4, the V gene TRBV9, with D uncertain. V lost 4 bases to trimming and J lost 8 bases, with 12 bases between them. Germline V gene lookup returns CDR1 SGDLS and CDR2 YYNGEE. The CDR3 has 13 residues.

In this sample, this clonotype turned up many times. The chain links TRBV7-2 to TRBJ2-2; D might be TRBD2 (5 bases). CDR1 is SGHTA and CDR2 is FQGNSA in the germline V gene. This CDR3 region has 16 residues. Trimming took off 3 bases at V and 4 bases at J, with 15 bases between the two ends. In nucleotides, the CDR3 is TGTGCCAGCAGCTTCCGGCAGGTTAGCGTCACCGGGGAGCTGTTTTTT. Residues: CASSFRQVSVTGELFF.

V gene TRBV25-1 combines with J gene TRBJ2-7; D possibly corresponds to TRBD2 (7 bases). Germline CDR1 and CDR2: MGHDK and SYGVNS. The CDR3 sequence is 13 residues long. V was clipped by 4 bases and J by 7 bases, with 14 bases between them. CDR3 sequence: CASSVSGGLEQYF. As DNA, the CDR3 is TGTGCCAGCAGTGTTTCCGGGGGGCTGGAGCAGTACTTC.

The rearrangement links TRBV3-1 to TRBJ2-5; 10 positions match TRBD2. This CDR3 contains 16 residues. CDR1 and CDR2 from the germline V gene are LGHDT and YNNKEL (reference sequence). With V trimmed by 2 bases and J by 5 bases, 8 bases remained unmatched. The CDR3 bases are TGTGCCAGCAGCCAACTGAGCGGGGGGGCCGTGGAGACCCAGTACTTC. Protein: CASSQLSGGAVETQYF.

Here the CDR3 DNA reads TGTGCCAGCAGTCGTTTAGGACAGGGGAACTATGGCTACACCTTC. It encodes CASSRLGQGNYGYTF. This sequence joins TRBV2 and TRBJ1-2; TRBD1 matches at 9 bases. The CDR3 extends over 15 amino acids. V gave up 5 bases and J gave up 2 bases; unmatched junction bases: 6. The germline V gene has CDR1 SNHLY and CDR2 FYNNEI.

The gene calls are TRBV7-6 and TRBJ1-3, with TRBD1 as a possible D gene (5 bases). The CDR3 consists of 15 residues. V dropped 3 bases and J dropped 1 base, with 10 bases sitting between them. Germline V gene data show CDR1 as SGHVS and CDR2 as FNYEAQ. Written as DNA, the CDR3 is TGTGCCAGCAGCTTTGCTCAGGGTTCTGGAAACACCATATATTTT. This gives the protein CASSFAQGSGNTIYF.

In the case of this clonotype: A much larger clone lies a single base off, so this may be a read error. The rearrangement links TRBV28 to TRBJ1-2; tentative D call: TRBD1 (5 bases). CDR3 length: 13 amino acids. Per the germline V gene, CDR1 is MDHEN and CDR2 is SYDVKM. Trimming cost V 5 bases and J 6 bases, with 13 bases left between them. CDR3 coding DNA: TGTGCCAGCAGTCCCTCCCCGGGACATGGCTACACCTTC. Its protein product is CASSPSPGHGYTF.

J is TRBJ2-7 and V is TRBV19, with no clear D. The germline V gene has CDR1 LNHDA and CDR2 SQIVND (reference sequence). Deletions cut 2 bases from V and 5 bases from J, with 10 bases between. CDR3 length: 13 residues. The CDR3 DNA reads TGTGCCAGTAGTATAACCTGGCGAAACGAGCAGTACTTC. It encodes CASSITWRNEQYF.

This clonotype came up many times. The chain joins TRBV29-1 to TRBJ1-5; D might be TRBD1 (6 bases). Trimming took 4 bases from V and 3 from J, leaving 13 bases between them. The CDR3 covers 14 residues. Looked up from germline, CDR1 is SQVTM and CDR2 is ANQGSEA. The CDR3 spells CSVVVGGSNQPQHF. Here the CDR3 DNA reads TGCAGCGTTGTAGTGGGGGGCTCCAATCAGCCCCAGCATTTT.

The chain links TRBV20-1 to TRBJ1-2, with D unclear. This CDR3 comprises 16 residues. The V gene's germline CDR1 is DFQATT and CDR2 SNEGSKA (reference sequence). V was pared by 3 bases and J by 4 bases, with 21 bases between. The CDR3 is CSASPPEPEASYGYTF. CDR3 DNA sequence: TGCAGTGCTAGCCCCCCCGAACCCGAAGCCAGCTATGGCTACACCTTC.

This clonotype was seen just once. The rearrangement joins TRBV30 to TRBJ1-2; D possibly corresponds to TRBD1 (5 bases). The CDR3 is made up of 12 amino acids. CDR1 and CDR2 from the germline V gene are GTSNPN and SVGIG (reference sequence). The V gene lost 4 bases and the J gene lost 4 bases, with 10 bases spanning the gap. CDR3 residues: CAWIQDLYGYTF. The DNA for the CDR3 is TGTGCCTGGATACAGGACCTCTATGGCTACACCTTC.

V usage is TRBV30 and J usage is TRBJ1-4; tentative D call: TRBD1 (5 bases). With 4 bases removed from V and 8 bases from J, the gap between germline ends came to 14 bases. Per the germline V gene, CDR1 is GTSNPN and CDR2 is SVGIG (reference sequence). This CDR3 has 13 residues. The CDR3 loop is CAWTRQPGEKLFF. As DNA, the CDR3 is TGTGCCTGGACCAGACAGCCAGGGGAAAAACTGTTTTTT.

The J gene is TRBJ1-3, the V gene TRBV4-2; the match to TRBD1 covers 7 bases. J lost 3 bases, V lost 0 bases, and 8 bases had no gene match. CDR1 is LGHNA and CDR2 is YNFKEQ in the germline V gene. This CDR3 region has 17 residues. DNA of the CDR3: TGTGCCAGCAGCCAAGAAGGAGAGGGGGCCGGTGGAAACACCATATATTTT. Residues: CASSQEGEGAGGNTIYF.

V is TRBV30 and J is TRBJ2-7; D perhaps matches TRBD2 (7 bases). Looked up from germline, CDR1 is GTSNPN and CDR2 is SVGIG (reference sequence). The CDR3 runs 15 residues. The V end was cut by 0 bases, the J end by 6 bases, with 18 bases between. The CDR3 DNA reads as TGTGCCTGGAGTGTACTATCCGGGGGGCTGCCCGAGCAGTACTTC. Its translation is CAWSVLSGGLPEQYF.

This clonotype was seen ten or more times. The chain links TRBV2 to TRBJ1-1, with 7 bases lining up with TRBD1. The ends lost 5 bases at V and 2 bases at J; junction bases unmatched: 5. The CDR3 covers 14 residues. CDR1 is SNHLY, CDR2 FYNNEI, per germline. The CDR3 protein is CASSPDRVNTEAFF. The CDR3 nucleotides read TGTGCCAGCAGTCCCGACAGGGTAAACACTGAAGCTTTCTTT.

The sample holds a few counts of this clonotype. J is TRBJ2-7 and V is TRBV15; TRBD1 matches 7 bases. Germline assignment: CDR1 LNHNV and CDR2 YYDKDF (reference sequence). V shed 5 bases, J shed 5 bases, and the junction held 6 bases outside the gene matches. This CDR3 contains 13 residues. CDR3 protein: CATSERGLDEQYF. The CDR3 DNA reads TGTGCCACCAGCGAGAGGGGGCTCGACGAGCAGTACTTC.

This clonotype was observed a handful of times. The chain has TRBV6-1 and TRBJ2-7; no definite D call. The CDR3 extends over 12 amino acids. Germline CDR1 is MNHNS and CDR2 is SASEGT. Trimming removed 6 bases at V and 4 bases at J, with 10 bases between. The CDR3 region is CASRGVRYEQYF. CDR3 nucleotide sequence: TGTGCCAGCAGAGGTGTCCGATACGAGCAGTACTTC.

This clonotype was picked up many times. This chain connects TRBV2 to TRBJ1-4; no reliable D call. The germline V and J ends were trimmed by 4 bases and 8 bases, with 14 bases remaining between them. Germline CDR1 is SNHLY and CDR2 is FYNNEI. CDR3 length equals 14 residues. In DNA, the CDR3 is TGTGCCAGCAGTGGGCTAATAAGAGGAGAAAAACTGTTTTTT. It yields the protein CASSGLIRGEKLFF.

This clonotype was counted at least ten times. CDR3 amino acids: CAIRGTSGSYEQYF. For the CDR3, the DNA is TGTGCCATCCGTGGGACTAGCGGGAGTTACGAGCAGTACTTC. The chain joins TRBV10-3 to TRBJ2-7; 14 bases agree with TRBD2. Germline lookup yields CDR1 ENHRY and CDR2 SYGVKD. Trimming at V came to 8 bases and at J to 4 bases, leaving 4 bases not matched to a gene. The CDR3 is made up of 14 amino acids.

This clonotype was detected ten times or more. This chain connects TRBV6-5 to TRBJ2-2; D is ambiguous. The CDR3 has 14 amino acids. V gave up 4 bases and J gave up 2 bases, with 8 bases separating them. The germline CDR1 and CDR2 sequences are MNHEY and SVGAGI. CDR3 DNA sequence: TGTGCCAGCAGTTGGAGCCGAAACACCGGGGAGCTGTTTTTT. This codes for CASSWSRNTGELFF.

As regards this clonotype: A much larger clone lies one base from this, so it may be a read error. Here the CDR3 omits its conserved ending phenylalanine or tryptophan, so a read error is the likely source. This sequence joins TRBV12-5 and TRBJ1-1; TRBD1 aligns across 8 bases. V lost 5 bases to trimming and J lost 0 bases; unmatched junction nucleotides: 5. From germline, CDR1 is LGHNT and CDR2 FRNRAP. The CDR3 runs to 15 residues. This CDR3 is CASGTIRGLNTEAFL. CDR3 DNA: TGTGCTAGTGGTACCATCAGGGGGCTGAACACTGAAGCTTTCCTT.

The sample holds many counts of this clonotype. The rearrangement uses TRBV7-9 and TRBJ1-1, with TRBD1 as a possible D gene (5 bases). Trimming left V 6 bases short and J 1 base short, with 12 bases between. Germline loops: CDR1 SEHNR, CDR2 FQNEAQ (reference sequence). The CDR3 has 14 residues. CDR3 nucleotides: TGTGCCAGCAGTCCCCGGGACGGGAACACTGAAGCTTTCTTT. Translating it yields CASSPRDGNTEAFF.

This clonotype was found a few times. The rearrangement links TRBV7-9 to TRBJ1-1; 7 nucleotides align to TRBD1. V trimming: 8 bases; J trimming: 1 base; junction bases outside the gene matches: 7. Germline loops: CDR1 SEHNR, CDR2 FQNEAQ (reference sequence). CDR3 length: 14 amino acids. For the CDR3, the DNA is TGTGCCAGCTGGGAAGGGACAGCGAACACTGAAGCTTTCTTT. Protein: CASWEGTANTEAFF.

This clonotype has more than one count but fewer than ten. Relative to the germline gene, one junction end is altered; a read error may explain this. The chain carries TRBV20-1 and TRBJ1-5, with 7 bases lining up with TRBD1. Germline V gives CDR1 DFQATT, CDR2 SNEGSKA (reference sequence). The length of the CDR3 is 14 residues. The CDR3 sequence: CSAREYGTAQPQHF. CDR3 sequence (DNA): TGCAGTGCGAGAGAGTACGGGACAGCACAGCCCCAGCATTTT.

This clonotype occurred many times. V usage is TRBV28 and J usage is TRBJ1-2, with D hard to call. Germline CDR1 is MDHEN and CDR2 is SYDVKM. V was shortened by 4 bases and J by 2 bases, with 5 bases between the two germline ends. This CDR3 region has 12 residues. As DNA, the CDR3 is TGTGCCAGCAGTTGGAGGAACTATGGCTACACCTTC. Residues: CASSWRNYGYTF.

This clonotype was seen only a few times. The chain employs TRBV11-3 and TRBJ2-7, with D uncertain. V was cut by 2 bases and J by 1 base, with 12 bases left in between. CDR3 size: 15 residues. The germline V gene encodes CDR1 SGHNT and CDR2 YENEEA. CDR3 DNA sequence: TGTGCCAGCAGCTTATTAACGGGCCTATCCTACGAGCAGTACTTC. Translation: CASSLLTGLSYEQYF.

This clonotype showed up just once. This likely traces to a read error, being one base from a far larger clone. The DNA for the CDR3 is TGTGCCAGCAGTTGGGACAGGGTTCCCCACGAGCAGTACTTC. This codes for CASSWDRVPHEQYF. The V gene is TRBV27, the J gene TRBJ2-7; 9 positions match TRBD1. V shed 4 bases, J shed 5 bases, and the junction held 6 bases outside the gene matches. Germline V CDR1 and CDR2: MNHEY, SMNVEV (reference sequence). CDR3 length: 14 amino acids.